The rows below give T cell receptor beta chains drawn from one sample of a study of cytomegalovirus exposure and HLA in healthy donors. This table comes from immunoSEQ multiplex PCR, and its TCRdb copy is limited to in-frame clones, with some not included. The sample has 130,000 to 150,000 clones; approximately 80% are singletons. The sequencing sample was made of PBMCs. Every receptor here comes from a man aged 35 to 55 in good health and CMV-seropositive. The CDR3 runs from the conserved cysteine through the conserved F or W. The D gene is left open where the match is weak. Where a row states a size, it is once, few, many or the class of an expanded clone; other rows omit it.

D gene | clone size | J gene | CDR3 length | V gene | CDR3 DNA | CDR3 protein
. | . | TRBJ1-6 | 15 | TRBV6-5 | TGTGCCAGCAGTTACGTGGGGGGGGTGACTTCACCCCTCCACTTT | CASSYVGGVTSPLHF
TRBD2 | . | TRBJ2-7 | 15 | TRBV5-1 | TGCGCCAGCAGCTGGGGGACTAGCGGGAGAAGAGAGCAGTACTTC | CASSWGTSGRREQYF
. | . | TRBJ2-6 | 16 | TRBV27 | TGTGCCAGCAGTTCCCCAATGACAGATGGGGCCAACGTCCTGACTTTC | CASSSPMTDGANVLTF
. | . | TRBJ2-2 | 15 | TRBV6-5 | TGTGCCAGCAGTTACGGGGGCCTAGGGACCGGGGAGCTGTTTTTT | CASSYGGLGTGELFF
TRBD1 | few | TRBJ2-3 | 17 | TRBV9 | TGTGCCAGCAGCGTAGGCGCAGGGGGCTATGGTACAGATACGCAGTATTTT | CASSVGAGGYGTDTQYF
TRBD1 | . | TRBJ1-1 | 16 | TRBV7-6 | TGTGCCAGCAGCTTAGCACCGGACAGGGCGAACACTGAAGCTTTCTTT | CASSLAPDRANTEAFF
TRBD2 | . | TRBJ2-5 | 16 | TRBV6-1 | TGTGCCAGCAGTGGAGTAGCGGGGGCCAGCCAAGAGACCCAGTACTTC | CASSGVAGASQETQYF
TRBD2 | . | TRBJ2-7 | 16 | TRBV11-3 | TGTGCCAGCAGCTTAGTCCGGGGGGGTTTCTTCTACGAGCAGTACTTC | CASSLVRGGFFYEQYF
. | . | TRBJ2-1 | 16 | TRBV5-4 | TGTGCCAGCAGCTTGCTGCTACGGAGTGCCTACAATGAGCAGTTCTTC | CASSLLLRSAYNEQFF
TRBD2 | . | TRBJ2-5 | 15 | TRBV9 | TGTGCCAGCAGCGTGGGAGCGGGGACTCAAGAAACCCAGTACTTC | CASSVGAGTQETQYF
TRBD1 | . | TRBJ1-4 | 14 | TRBV27 | TGTGCCAGCACCCGGACAGGGGCTAATGAAAAACTGTTTTTT | CASTRTGANEKLFF
. | . | TRBJ2-3 | 13 | TRBV5-1 | TGCGCCAGCAGTTGGACATTCACAGATACGCAGTATTTT | CASSWTFTDTQYF
TRBD1 | . | TRBJ2-1 | 15 | TRBV5-1 | TGCGCCAGCGGCTCGAGCACCGGGACAGCTAATGAGCAGTTCTTC | CASGSSTGTANEQFF
TRBD1 | . | TRBJ2-6 | 18 | TRBV4-3 | TGCGCCAGCAGCCATCAGACAGGGGGAGGACCTGGGGCCAACGTCCTGACTTTC | CASSHQTGGGPGANVLTF
TRBD1 | . | TRBJ1-1 | 14 | TRBV4-3 | TGCGCCAGCAGCCGTACGACAGGGGACACTGAAGCTTTCTTT | CASSRTTGDTEAFF
. | . | TRBJ2-4 | 16 | TRBV5-8 | TGTGCCAGCAGCCTAAACACAGGGAGTCCAAAAAACATTCAGTACTTC | CASSLNTGSPKNIQYF
. | . | TRBJ1-3 | 14 | TRBV30 | TGTGCCTGGAGAAGCGGGAGATCTGGAAACACCATATATTTT | CAWRSGRSGNTIYF
. | few | TRBJ2-7 | 13 | TRBV7-8 | TGTGCCAGCAGCAAGGACTCTAGGTACGAGCAGTACTTC | CASSKDSRYEQYF
. | few | TRBJ2-7 | 15 | TRBV19 | TGTGCCAGTAGTATAATAGCGGAGGGGTCCTACGAGCAGTACTTC | CASSIIAEGSYEQYF
TRBD2 | few | TRBJ2-3 | 19 | TRBV7-9 | TGTTCCAGCAGCTTAGCGGGACTAGCGGGAGGGCCCTCCACAGATACGCAGTATTTT | CSSSLAGLAGGPSTDTQYF
. | once | TRBJ2-7 | 17 | TRBV11-1 | TGTGCCAGCAGCCCGGGGGTCGGCGCGGAGAGCTCCTACGAGCAGTACTTC | CASSPGVGAESSYEQYF
TRBD2 | . | TRBJ2-3 | 16 | TRBV10-2 | TGCGCCAGCAGTGAGACTAGCGGGGGGATAGCAGATACGCAGTATTTT | CASSETSGGIADTQYF